This record concerns one TCR beta chain sequence. Its antigen is undetermined. The sample is drawn from a study of a mutant IDH1 vaccine in newly diagnosed glioma. Study at large: The study started vaccination 4-6 weeks after radiotherapy alone, or with temozolomide cycles. Patients were pretreated with radiotherapy, temozolomide, or both, mostly both. Treated patients had a mean age of about 40 years and an approximately 62% male, 37.5% female split.

The germline CDR1 and CDR2 sequences are MGHDK and SYGVNS. With 6 bases removed from V and 0 bases from J, the gap between germline ends came to 12 bases. This CDR3 has 14 residues. Data came from immunoSEQ multiplex PCR; TCRdb stores just in-frame clones and leaves some out. Among just under 70,000 clones listed, 84% were seen once. Findings and limits, study-wide: Among patients, roughly 93% showed immune responses induced by the vaccine.

The sample's time point: week 35, safety follow-up. It was 300 ug of mutant IDH1 20-mer peptide that made up each vaccine dose, given with topical imiquimod. The TCR originated in a man in his late teens or twenties with glioma. This chain uses TRBV25-1 with TRBJ2-7; unclear D gene. This specimen was PBMCs, taken from a glioma patient whose treatment included an IDH1 peptide vaccine. CDR3 bases: TGTGCCAGCAGGGCAGGTGGTAGCTCCTACGAGCAGTACTTC. Its translation: CASRAGGSSYEQYF.